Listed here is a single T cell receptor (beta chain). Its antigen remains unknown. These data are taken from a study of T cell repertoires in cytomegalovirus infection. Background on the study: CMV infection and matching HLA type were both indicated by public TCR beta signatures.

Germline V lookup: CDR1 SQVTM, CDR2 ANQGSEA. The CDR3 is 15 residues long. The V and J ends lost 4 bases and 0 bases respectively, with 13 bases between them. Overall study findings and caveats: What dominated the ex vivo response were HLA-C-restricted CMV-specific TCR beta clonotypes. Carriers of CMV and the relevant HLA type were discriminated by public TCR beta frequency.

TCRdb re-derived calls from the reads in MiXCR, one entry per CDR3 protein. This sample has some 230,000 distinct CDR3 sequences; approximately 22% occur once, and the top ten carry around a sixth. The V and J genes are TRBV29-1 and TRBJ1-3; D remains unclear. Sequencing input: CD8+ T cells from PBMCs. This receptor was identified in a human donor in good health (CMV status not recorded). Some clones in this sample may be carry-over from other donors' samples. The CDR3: CSVVPTVGSGNTIYF. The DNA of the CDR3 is TGCAGCGTTGTTCCCACTGTCGGCTCTGGAAACACCATATATTTT.